Listed below are T cell receptor beta chains from one sample, sequenced in a study of T cells in Graves' hyperthyroidism and ophthalmopathy. A single record per CDR3 protein comes from TCRdb applying MiXCR to the multiplex PCR reads. Here the sample spans 200,000 to 250,000 distinct CDR3 sequences, more than 15% being singletons. Material for sequencing was blood. These receptors came from a man aged 45 to 65 with Graves' hyperthyroidism. Both conserved end residues are part of each CDR3. Fields, in order: V gene, clone size, CDR3 protein. The size of a clone is reported for some rows only, either as once, few or many, or as a class for expanded clones.

>TRBV4-2|-
CASSRDWQTSGNTIYF
>TRBV28|-
CASSLFWSTQYF
>TRBV18|many
CASSPPGLKETQYF
>TRBV10-3|-
CAISDRTSGGSFPLSGANVLTF
>TRBV28|-
CASFTARESINYGYTF
>TRBV7-9|-
CASSGGGINEQFF
>TRBV9|few
CASSEGDTIYF
>TRBV11-2|once
CASSFRDPMDEQFF
>TRBV3-1|many
CASSLGLAGSYEQYF
>TRBV28|many
CASSLARQGVSQPQHF
>TRBV28|-
CASTWGRDQGAFF
>TRBV15|many
CATSRDFTYEQYF
>TRBV12-5|few
CASGLDNYGYTF
>TRBV19|-
CASSTQTAPYNEQFF
>TRBV4-3|-
CASSAGTNFPGELFF
>TRBV19|many
CASSIRTNTGELFF